This TCR beta chain was retrieved from a study of read filtering for tumor transcriptome and immune sequencing. Study in general: Fewer than 10 patients were R-ISS I, about 16 were R-ISS II, about seven were R-ISS III.

This clonotype was found many times. This CDR3 has 16 residues. V was pared by 1 base and J by 0 bases, with 10 bases between. Germline loops: CDR1 DFQATT, CDR2 SNEGSKA (reference sequence). From 350 to 500 ng of RNA, a library with molecular barcoded alpha/delta and beta/gamma adaptors was made. A single record per CDR3 protein comes from TCRdb applying MiXCR to the reads. The data show 30,000 to 40,000 distinct CDR3 sequences, with roughly an eighth seen just once and approximately 6.5% held by the top ten. The receptor was isolated from a donor at least 40 years old with multiple myeloma. The chain combines TRBV20-1 with TRBJ2-6; possibly TRBD1 for D (6 bases). The sequenced sample consisted of a population of CD138-negative cells sorted from bone marrow. CDR3 sequence reads: CSARVLDSSGANVLTF. For the CDR3, the DNA is TGCAGTGCTAGAGTTTTGGACAGCTCTGGGGCCAACGTCCTGACTTTC.